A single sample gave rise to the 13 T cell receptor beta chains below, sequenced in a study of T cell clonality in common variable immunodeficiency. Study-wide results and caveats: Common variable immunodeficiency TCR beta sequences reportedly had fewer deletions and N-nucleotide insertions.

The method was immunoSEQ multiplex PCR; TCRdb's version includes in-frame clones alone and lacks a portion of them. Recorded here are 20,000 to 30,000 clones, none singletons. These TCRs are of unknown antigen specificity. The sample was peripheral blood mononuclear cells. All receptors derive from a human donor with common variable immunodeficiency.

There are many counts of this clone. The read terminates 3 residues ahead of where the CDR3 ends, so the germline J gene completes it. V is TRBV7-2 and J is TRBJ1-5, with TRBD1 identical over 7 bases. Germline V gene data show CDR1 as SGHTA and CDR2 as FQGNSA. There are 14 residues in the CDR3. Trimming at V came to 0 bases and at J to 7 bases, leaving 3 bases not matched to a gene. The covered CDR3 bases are TGTGCCAGCAGCTTAGCAGGGGGCGACCAGCCC. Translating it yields CASSLAGGDQP. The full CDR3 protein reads CASSLAGGDQPQHF. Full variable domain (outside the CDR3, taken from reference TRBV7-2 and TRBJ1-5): GAGVSQSPSNKVTEKGKDVELRCDPISGHTALYWYRQSLGQGLEFLIYFQGNSAPDKSGLPSDRFSAERTGGSVSTLTIQRTQQEDSAVYLCASSLAGGDQPQHFGDGTRLSIL.

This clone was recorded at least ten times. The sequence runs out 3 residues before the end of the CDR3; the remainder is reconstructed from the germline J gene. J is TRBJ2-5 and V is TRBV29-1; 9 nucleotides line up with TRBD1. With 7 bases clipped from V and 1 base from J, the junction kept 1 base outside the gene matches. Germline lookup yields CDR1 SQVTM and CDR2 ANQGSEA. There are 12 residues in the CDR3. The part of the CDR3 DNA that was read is TGCAGCGCGGGACAGGGCCAAGAGACC. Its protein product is CSAGQGQET. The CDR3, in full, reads CSAGQGQETQYF.

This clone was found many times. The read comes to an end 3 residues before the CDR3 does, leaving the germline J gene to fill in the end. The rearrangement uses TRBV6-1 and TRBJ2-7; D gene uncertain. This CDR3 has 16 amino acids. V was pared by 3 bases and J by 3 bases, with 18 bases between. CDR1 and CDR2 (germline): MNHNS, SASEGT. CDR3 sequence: CASSDLQGPRIYEQYF. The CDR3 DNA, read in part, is TGTGCCAGCAGTGATCTCCAAGGGCCGAGAATCTACGAG.

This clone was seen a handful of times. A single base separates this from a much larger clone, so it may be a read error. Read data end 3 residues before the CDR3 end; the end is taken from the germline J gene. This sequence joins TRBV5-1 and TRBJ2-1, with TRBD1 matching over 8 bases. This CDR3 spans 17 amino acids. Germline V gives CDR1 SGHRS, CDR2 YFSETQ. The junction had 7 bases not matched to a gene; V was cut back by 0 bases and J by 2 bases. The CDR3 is CASSLAWAGGAYNEQFF. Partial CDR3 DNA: TGCGCCAGCAGCTTGGCCTGGGCAGGGGGCGCCTACAATGAG. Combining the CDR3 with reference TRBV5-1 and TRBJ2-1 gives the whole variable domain KAGVTQTPRYLIKTRGQQVTLSCSPISGHRSVSWYQQTPGQGLQFLFEYFSETQRNKGNFPGRFSGRQFSNSRSEMNVSTLELGDSALYLCASSLAWAGGAYNEQFFGPGTRLTVL.

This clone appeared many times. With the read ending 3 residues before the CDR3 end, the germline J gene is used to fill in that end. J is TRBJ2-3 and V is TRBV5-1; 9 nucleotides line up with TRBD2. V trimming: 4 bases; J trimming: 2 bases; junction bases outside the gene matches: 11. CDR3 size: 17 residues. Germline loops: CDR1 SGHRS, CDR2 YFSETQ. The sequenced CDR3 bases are TGCGCCAGCAGCCCAAGCACCTCTAGCGGGGCCACAGATACG. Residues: CASSPSTSSGATDT. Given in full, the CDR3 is CASSPSTSSGATDTQYF.

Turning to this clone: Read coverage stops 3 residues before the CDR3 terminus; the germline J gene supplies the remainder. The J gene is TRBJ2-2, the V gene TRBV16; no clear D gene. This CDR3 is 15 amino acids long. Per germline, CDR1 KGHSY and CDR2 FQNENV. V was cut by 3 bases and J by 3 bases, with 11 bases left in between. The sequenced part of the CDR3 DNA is TGTGCCAGCAGCCATTTTGGGCAGTACACCGGGGAG. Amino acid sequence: CASSHFGQYTGE. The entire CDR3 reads CASSHFGQYTGELFF. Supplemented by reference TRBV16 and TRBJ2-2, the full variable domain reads GEEVAQTPKHLVRGEGQKAKLYCAPIKGHSYVFWYQQVLKNEFKFLISFQNENVFDETGMPKERFSAKCLPNSPCSLEIQATKLEDSAVYFCASSHFGQYTGELFFGEGSRLTVL.

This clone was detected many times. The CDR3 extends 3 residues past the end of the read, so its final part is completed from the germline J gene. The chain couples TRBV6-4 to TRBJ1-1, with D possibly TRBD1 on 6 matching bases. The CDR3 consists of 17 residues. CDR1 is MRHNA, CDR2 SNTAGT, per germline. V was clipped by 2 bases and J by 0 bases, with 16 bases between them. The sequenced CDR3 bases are TGTGCCAGCAGTGACCGGGGGGCGAGAGGCATGAACACTGAA. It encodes CASSDRGARGMNTE. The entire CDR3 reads CASSDRGARGMNTEAFF.

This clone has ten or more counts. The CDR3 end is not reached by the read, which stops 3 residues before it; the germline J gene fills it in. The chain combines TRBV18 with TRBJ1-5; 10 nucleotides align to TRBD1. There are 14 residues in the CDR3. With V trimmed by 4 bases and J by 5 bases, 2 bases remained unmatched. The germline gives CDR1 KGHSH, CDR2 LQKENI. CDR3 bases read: TGTGCCAGCTCACGGACAGGGGGGGATCAGCCC. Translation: CASSRTGGDQP. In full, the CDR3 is CASSRTGGDQPQHF.

The part of the CDR3 DNA that was read is TGCAGTGCTAGAGAATTAATCCAGGAGCCGTCCTACGAG. Protein sequence: CSARELIQEPSYE. The entire CDR3 is CSARELIQEPSYEQYF. The V call is TRBV20-1, the J call TRBJ2-7; D is uncertain. The CDR3 end is not reached by the read, which stops 3 residues before it; the germline J gene fills it in. CDR1 is DFQATT, CDR2 SNEGSKA, per germline (reference sequence). This CDR3 comprises 16 residues. Trimming left V 0 bases short and J 1 base short, with 16 bases between.

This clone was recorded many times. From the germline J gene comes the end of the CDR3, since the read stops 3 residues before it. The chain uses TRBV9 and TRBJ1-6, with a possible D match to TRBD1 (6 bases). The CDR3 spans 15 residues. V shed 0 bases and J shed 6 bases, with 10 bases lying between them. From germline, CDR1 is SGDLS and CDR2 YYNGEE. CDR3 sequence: CASSVGSGANSPLHF. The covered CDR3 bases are TGTGCCAGCAGCGTAGGATCAGGGGCTAATTCACCC.

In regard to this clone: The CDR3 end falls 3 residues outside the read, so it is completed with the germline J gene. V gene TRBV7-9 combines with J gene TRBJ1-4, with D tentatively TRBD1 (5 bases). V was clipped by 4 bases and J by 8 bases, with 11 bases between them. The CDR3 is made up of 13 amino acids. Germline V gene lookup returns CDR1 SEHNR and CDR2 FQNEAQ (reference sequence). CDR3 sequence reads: CASSSSSGEKLFF. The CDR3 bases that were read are TGTGCCAGCAGCTCCTCGTCAGGGGAAAAA. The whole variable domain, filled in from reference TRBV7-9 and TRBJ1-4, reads DTGVSQNPRHKITKRGQNVTFRCDPISEHNRLYWYRQTLGQGPEFLTYFQNEAQLEKSRLLSDRFSAERPKGSFSTLEIQRTEQGDSAMYLCASSSSSGEKLFFGSGTQLSVL.

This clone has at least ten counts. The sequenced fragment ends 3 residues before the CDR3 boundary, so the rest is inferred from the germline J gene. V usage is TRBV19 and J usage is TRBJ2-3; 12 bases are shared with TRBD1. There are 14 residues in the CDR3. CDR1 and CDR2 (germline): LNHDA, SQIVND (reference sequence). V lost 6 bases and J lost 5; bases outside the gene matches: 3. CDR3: CASRGQGAGDTQYF. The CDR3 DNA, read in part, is TGTGCCAGTAGGGGACAGGGGGCGGGAGATACG.

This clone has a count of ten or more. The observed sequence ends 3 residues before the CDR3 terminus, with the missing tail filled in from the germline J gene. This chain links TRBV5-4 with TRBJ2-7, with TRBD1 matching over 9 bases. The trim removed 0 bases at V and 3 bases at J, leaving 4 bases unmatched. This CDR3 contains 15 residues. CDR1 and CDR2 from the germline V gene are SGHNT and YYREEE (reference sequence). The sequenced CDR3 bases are TGTGCCAGCAGCTTGGCAGGGACAGGGATCTACGAG. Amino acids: CASSLAGTGIYE. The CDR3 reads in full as CASSLAGTGIYEQYF.